This T cell receptor (beta chain) was profiled in a study of PD-1 blockade in classical Hodgkin lymphoma. The study, taken as a whole, reports: What caused the repertoire differences, perhaps disease activity or prior therapy, remains undefined. Before treatment, TCR diversity in newly diagnosed patients was reportedly lower than in healthy donors.

Documented time point: newly diagnosed, previously untreated cHL patient sample. From thawed PBMCs, CD4+ T cells were purified using magnetic negative selection. As a comparison, the study used PBMCs from newly diagnosed, untreated classical Hodgkin lymphoma. With 0 bases removed from V and 7 bases from J, the gap between germline ends came to 4 bases. The CDR3 sequence is 13 residues long. CDR1 is LNHNV and CDR2 is YYDKDF in the germline V gene (reference sequence). The data were produced by immunoSEQ multiplex PCR, yet TCRdb's version contains in-frame clones alone and is incomplete. Of tens of thousands of clones listed, 85% to 95% are singletons. Points on this clone: The antigen is unknown.

The chain carries TRBV15 and TRBJ1-6; D gene ambiguous. The clonotype comes from a human donor with classical Hodgkin lymphoma. Sequencing was performed on CD4+ T cells from blood. DNA for the CDR3: TGTGCCACCAGCAGAGATCCCAATTCACCCCTCCACTTT. Translating gives CATSRDPNSPLHF.